These 2 T cell receptor beta chains originate from one sample sequenced in a study of blood T cell repertoires in COVID-19. Repertoires were generated with immunoSEQ multiplex PCR, while TCRdb's copy carries only in-frame clones and drops some. The sample records approximately 78,000 clones, around 78% being singletons. Sequencing was done on a sample of peripheral blood. These receptors were collected from a woman older than 75 with acute or convalescent COVID-19.

This clone was recorded once. J is TRBJ2-3 and V is TRBV7-8; D possibly corresponds to TRBD1 (6 bases). CDR1 SGHVS and CDR2 FQNEAQ come from the germline V gene. Trimming removed 5 bases from V and 3 bases from J, with 9 bases in between. The CDR3 is 13 residues long. The DNA of the CDR3 is TGTGCCAGCAGCCATGACAGGACAGATACGCAGTATTTT. It codes for CASSHDRTDTQYF.

Details on this clone: The junction shows a germline mismatch at one end, possibly a read error. The J gene is TRBJ2-2, the V gene TRBV11-2; TRBD2 agrees at 10 bases. CDR3 length equals 15 residues. Germline assignment: CDR1 SGHAT and CDR2 FQNNGV. The CDR3 here is CAGSRAGGPTGELFF. The CDR3 DNA reads as TGTGCCGGCAGCCGAGCGGGAGGGCCGACCGGGGAGCTGTTTTTT.